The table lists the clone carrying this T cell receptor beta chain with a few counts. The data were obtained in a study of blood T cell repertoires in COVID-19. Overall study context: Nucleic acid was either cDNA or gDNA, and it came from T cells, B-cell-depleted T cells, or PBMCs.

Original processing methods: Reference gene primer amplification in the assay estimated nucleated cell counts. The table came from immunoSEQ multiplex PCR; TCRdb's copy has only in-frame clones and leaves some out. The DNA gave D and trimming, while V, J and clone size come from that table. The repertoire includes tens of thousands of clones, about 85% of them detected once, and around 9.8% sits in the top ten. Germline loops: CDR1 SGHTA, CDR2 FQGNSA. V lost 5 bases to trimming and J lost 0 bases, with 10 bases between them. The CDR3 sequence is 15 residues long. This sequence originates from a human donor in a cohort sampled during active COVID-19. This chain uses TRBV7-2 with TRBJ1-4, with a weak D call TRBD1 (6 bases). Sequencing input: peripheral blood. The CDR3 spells CASSLDSSTNEKLFF. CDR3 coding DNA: TGTGCCAGCAGCCTGGACAGTTCAACTAATGAAAAACTGTTTTTT.